The 27 T cell receptor beta chains given below trace back to one sample, sequenced in a study of T cells in Graves' hyperthyroidism and ophthalmopathy. Using RNA transcripts as the source, TCR beta CDR3 regions were amplified. With the HTBI primer set, the TCR CDR3 went through a first round of RT-PCR. From the multiplex PCR reads, TCRdb called clonotypes with MiXCR, one entry per CDR3 protein. The data hold fewer than 750,000 distinct CDR3 sequences, with approximately 15% observed a single time. Sequenced: blood. All receptors derive from a woman aged 35 to 49 with Graves' ophthalmopathy.

This clonotype was recorded at least ten times. The chain recombines TRBV20-1 with TRBJ1-1, with unresolved D. The CDR3 spans 14 residues. Germline CDR1 and CDR2: DFQATT and SNEGSKA (reference sequence). V gave up 2 bases and J gave up 2 bases, with 12 bases separating them. CDR3 in DNA: TGCAGTGCTAGAAAACCTGACGGAAACACTGAAGCTTTCTTT. This codes for CSARKPDGNTEAFF.

This clonotype was seen a handful of times. The chain has TRBV6-1 and TRBJ1-6; 9 bases are shared with TRBD1. This CDR3 contains 14 residues. Germline CDR1 MNHNS, CDR2 SASEGT. After removal of 9 bases from V and 7 bases from J, the junction contained 7 bases not matched to a gene. The chain's CDR3 is CASEPGTGNSPLHF. The CDR3 DNA reads as TGTGCCAGTGAGCCCGGGACAGGGAATTCACCCCTCCACTTT.

In its sample, this clonotype was seen many times. The chain links TRBV11-1 to TRBJ1-1; D is possibly TRBD1 (5 bases). CDR1 and CDR2 (germline): SGHAT, FQDESV (reference sequence). The CDR3 is 15 residues long. V lost 2 bases and J lost 5, with 15 bases in between. CDR3 DNA: TGTGCCAGCAGCTTATGGGAGGGGCTGGAAACTGAAGCTTTCTTT. Amino acids: CASSLWEGLETEAFF.

This clonotype showed up many times. The rearrangement links TRBV9 to TRBJ2-7; D might be TRBD2 (6 bases). In germline, CDR1 is SGDLS, CDR2 YYNGEE. CDR3 length: 15 amino acids. V was trimmed by 4 bases and J by 7 bases, leaving 21 bases between them. The DNA of the CDR3 is TGTGCCAGCAGCTGGACCGGGGCGCCGGGGGAAGAGCAGTACTTC. Protein: CASSWTGAPGEEQYF. The variable domain in full, with the rest retrieved from reference TRBV9 and TRBJ2-7, is DSGVTQTPKHLITATGQRVTLRCSPRSGDLSVYWYQQSLDQGLQFLIQYYNGEERAKGNILERFSAQQFPDLHSELNLSSLELGDSALYFCASSWTGAPGEEQYFGPGTRLTVT.

This clonotype has a count of ten or more. The V gene is TRBV27, the J gene TRBJ1-1; possibly TRBD1 for D (5 bases). The CDR3 is 15 amino acids. CDR1 is MNHEY and CDR2 is SMNVEV in the germline V gene (reference sequence). V was cut by 2 bases and J by 6 bases, with 16 bases left in between. CDR3 sequence reads: CASSLVTGGHAEAFF. The CDR3 nucleotides are TGTGCCAGCAGTTTAGTTACAGGTGGGCACGCTGAAGCTTTCTTT.

Comments on this clonotype: The junction shows a germline mismatch at one end, possibly a read error. CDR3 sequence reads: CAGSLQGREAKNIQYF. The CDR3 nucleotides read TGTGCCGGCAGTCTCCAGGGCAGAGAAGCCAAAAACATTCAGTACTTC. V usage is TRBV28 and J usage is TRBJ2-4; tentatively, D is TRBD1 (5 bases). The CDR3 is 16 residues long. Looked up from germline, CDR1 is MDHEN and CDR2 is SYDVKM.

V and J are TRBV20-1 and TRBJ2-7, with 8 positions matching TRBD2. CDR1 is DFQATT, CDR2 SNEGSKA, per germline (reference sequence). V shed 5 bases and J 3 bases; nucleotides not matched to a gene: 9. The CDR3 is 14 amino acids. Here the CDR3 reads CSAEGLVNRYEQYF. CDR3 nucleotide sequence: TGCAGTGCTGAGGGACTAGTCAACCGCTACGAGCAGTACTTC.

The chain joins TRBV28 to TRBJ2-4; D gene uncertain. Germline V gives CDR1 MDHEN, CDR2 SYDVKM. The CDR3 has 17 residues. Trimming stripped 1 base from V and 0 bases from J, with 13 bases between. As DNA, the CDR3 is TGTGCCAGCAGTTTATTACGTTCAGGCGTAGCCAAAAACATTCAGTACTTC. Translation gives CASSLLRSGVAKNIQYF.

V gene TRBV28 combines with J gene TRBJ1-2, with 7 nucleotides matching TRBD1. The trim removed 6 bases at V and 9 bases at J, leaving 13 bases unmatched. Germline V CDR1 and CDR2: MDHEN, SYDVKM. The CDR3 extends over 14 amino acids. As DNA, the CDR3 is TGTGCCAGCAGAAGTAACCGGGACAGACAAAGCTACACCTTC. This codes for CASRSNRDRQSYTF.

This chain joins TRBV18 and TRBJ2-7, with D maybe TRBD2 (6 bases). V was clipped by 6 bases and J by 2 bases, with 14 bases between them. The CDR3 contains 14 residues. Germline V gene data show CDR1 as KGHSH and CDR2 as LQKENI. In DNA, the CDR3 is TGTGCCAGCTCCCTCGTGGAGGGGCCCTACGAGCAGTACTTC. It codes for CASSLVEGPYEQYF.

This clonotype was seen ten or more times. V usage is TRBV20-1 and J usage is TRBJ1-1; no reliable D call. The CDR3 loop spans 11 amino acids. The V gene lost 3 bases and the J gene lost 7 bases, with 9 bases spanning the gap. In germline, CDR1 is DFQATT, CDR2 SNEGSKA (reference sequence). Here the CDR3 DNA reads TGCAGTGCTAGTGGCGTCGGTGAAGCTTTCTTT. Its protein is CSASGVGEAFF.

This clonotype was counted many times. DNA of the CDR3: TGCAGTGCTAGAGATCAGGGGGGGTATCAGCCCCAGCATTTT. Translating it yields CSARDQGGYQPQHF. The rearrangement joins TRBV20-1 to TRBJ1-5; 7 nucleotides agree with TRBD1. The CDR3 runs 14 residues. The V segment lost 0 bases and the J segment 5 bases; nucleotides outside the gene matches: 4. Germline CDR1 is DFQATT and CDR2 is SNEGSKA (reference sequence).

This clonotype was observed a few times. The chain couples TRBV4-1 to TRBJ1-1; TRBD1 matches at 7 bases. V was clipped by 0 bases and J by 10 bases; unmatched bases: 14. The germline V gene has CDR1 MGHRA and CDR2 YSYEKL. The CDR3 is 16 amino acids. CDR3 in amino acids: CASSQDVAGGPGGAFF. CDR3 sequence (DNA): TGCGCCAGCAGCCAAGACGTGGCAGGGGGGCCGGGTGGAGCTTTCTTT.

This clonotype came up many times. J is TRBJ1-2 and V is TRBV27; 10 positions agree with TRBD1. The germline gives CDR1 MNHEY, CDR2 SMNVEV (reference sequence). The ends lost 4 bases at V and 7 bases at J; junction bases unmatched: 9. This CDR3 region has 15 residues. The CDR3: CASSSAGTGVSGYTF. Here the CDR3 DNA reads TGTGCCAGCAGTTCCGCCGGGACAGGGGTGAGTGGCTACACCTTC.

At least ten counts were recorded for this clonotype. Written as DNA, the CDR3 is TGTGCCAGTAGTGCAAGGAGCACTGAAGCTTTCTTT. This gives the protein CASSARSTEAFF. The rearrangement uses TRBV19 and TRBJ1-1; D call uncertain. From germline, CDR1 is LNHDA and CDR2 SQIVND (reference sequence). The CDR3 totals 12 residues. The V end was cut by 5 bases, the J end by 4 bases, with 8 bases between. The full variable domain, with the rest looked up from reference TRBV19 and TRBJ1-1, is DGGITQSPKYLFRKEGQNVTLSCEQNLNHDAMYWYRQDPGQGLRLIYYSQIVNDFQKGDIAEGYSVSREKKESFPLTVTSAQKNPTAFYLCASSARSTEAFFGQGTRLTVV.

At least ten counts were recorded for this clonotype. The rearrangement links TRBV30 to TRBJ2-5; D unresolved. Per germline, CDR1 GTSNPN and CDR2 SVGIG (reference sequence). The CDR3 runs to 12 residues. Trimming removed 0 bases at V and 4 bases at J, with 6 bases between. The CDR3 loop is CAWSVPGETQYF. CDR3 DNA: TGTGCCTGGAGTGTACCCGGAGAGACCCAGTACTTC.

This clonotype was counted at least ten times. The chain carries TRBV10-3 and TRBJ1-1; 8 nucleotides agree with TRBD1. The CDR3 spans 16 residues. In germline, CDR1 is ENHRY, CDR2 SYGVKD. Germline trimming cut 4 bases from V and 1 base from J; bases unmatched to any gene: 8. The CDR3 loop reads CAISGHQGASNTEAFF. The CDR3 bases are TGTGCCATCAGTGGTCATCAGGGGGCCTCGAACACTGAAGCTTTCTTT.

The CDR3 DNA reads as TGTGCCAGCAGTCCCCGGACCTCGCGAACCCAGTACTTC. Amino acids: CASSPRTSRTQYF. The chain links TRBV28 to TRBJ2-5, with D unclear. V was cut by 5 bases and J by 8 bases, with 15 bases left in between. The CDR3 consists of 13 residues. The germline V gene has CDR1 MDHEN and CDR2 SYDVKM.

Comment on this clonotype: The junction shows a germline mismatch at one end, possibly a read error. The chain links TRBV5-1 to TRBJ1-2; D remains unclear. Germline CDR1 and CDR2: SGHRS and YFSETQ. This CDR3 has 15 residues. CDR3 nucleotides: TGCGCCAGCAACTTGCATTTGGACCGGCAAGATGGCTACACCTTC. Translated: CASNLHLDRQDGYTF. Full variable domain (remainder filled in from reference TRBV5-1 and TRBJ1-2): KAGVTQTPRYLIKTRGQQVTLSCSPISGHRSVSWYQQTPGQGLQFLFEYFSETQRNKGNFPGRFSGRQFSNSRSEMNVSTLELGDSALYLCASNLHLDRQDGYTFGSGTRLTVV.

The V call is TRBV5-1, the J call TRBJ1-2, with D unresolved. CDR1 and CDR2 (germline): SGHRS, YFSETQ. This CDR3 is built from 15 residues. Trimming left V 5 bases short and J 0 bases short, with 14 bases between. The CDR3 bases are TGCGCCAGCAGTATGAAGACACCTTCTAACTATGGCTACACCTTC. This encodes CASSMKTPSNYGYTF.

This clonotype was seen many times. The V call is TRBV6-5, the J call TRBJ1-1; unclear D gene. This CDR3 is built from 12 residues. From germline, CDR1 is MNHEY and CDR2 SVGAGI. V lost 6 bases and J 6 bases, leaving 11 bases between the germline ends. This CDR3 is CASSNLVAEAFF. The CDR3 coding sequence is TGTGCCAGCAGCAATCTAGTAGCTGAAGCTTTCTTT.

In this sample, this clonotype turned up a few times. A read error may be the cause here, since a much bigger clone is one base away. The rearrangement links TRBV10-3 to TRBJ1-2; D is possibly TRBD1 (5 bases). Trimming cost V 7 bases and J 2 bases, with 11 bases left between them. The CDR3 loop spans 13 amino acids. Germline values: CDR1 ENHRY, CDR2 SYGVKD. In nucleotides, the CDR3 is TGTGCCATCAAAGGGACGGTGAACTATGGCTACACCTTC. This encodes CAIKGTVNYGYTF.

The sample holds many counts of this clonotype. The missing conserved phenylalanine or tryptophan at the end of this CDR3 makes a read error likely. The DNA is omitted, as the CDR3 cannot be located on it reliably, and the CDR3 follows TCRdb's listing. The chain's CDR3 is CASGLSYTGTSPII. The V gene is TRBV12-5, the J gene TRBJ2-7; the listed D gene, TRBD2, was not tested against the DNA. Germline assignment: CDR1 LGHNT and CDR2 FRNRAP. The CDR3 sequence runs 14 residues, both termini included.

V is TRBV25-1 and J is TRBJ2-7, with no clear D. Trimming cost V 7 bases and J 5 bases, with 9 bases left between them. The CDR3 is made up of 11 amino acids. Germline V gene lookup returns CDR1 MGHDK and CDR2 SYGVNS. CDR3 sequence (DNA): TGTGCCAGCATGGGTTACAACGAGCAGTACTTC. It specifies CASMGYNEQYF.

Ten or more counts support this clonotype. The V call is TRBV12-5, the J call TRBJ1-2, with D unresolved. The CDR3 sequence is 14 residues long. The ends were cut back, 6 bases at V and 1 base at J, with 12 bases in the middle. CDR1 and CDR2 (germline): LGHNT, FRNRAP. CDR3 in amino acids: CASGLVPNNYGYTF. The CDR3 DNA reads as TGTGCTAGTGGCCTCGTCCCGAATAACTATGGCTACACCTTC.

This clonotype was counted ten times or more. This chain joins TRBV20-1 and TRBJ2-7, with D perhaps matching TRBD2 (8 bases). Germline CDR1 DFQATT, CDR2 SNEGSKA (reference sequence). This CDR3 contains 14 residues. Trimming pared 5 bases from V and 7 bases from J, leaving 21 bases between. The CDR3 sequence is CSAVRGAGTSEQYF. Here the CDR3 DNA reads TGCAGTGCTGTCAGGGGGGCGGGGACTAGTGAGCAGTACTTC.

The sample holds many counts of this clonotype. This chain uses TRBV6-5 with TRBJ2-7; a possible D gene is TRBD2 (6 bases). The germline gives CDR1 MNHEY, CDR2 SVGAGI. V lost 6 bases and J lost 3, with 21 bases in between. This CDR3 spans 16 amino acids. Written as DNA, the CDR3 is TGTGCCAGCAGATCCACCCGCCTAGCGCGAAGCTACGAGCAGTACTTC. Its translation is CASRSTRLARSYEQYF.